This T cell receptor (beta chain) was sequenced for a study of T cell responses to AZD1222 COVID-19 vaccine. Overall study: Pooling of second doses given at about 4 or about 12 weeks was done.

Germline CDR1 is SGHTS and CDR2 is YDEGEE. The length of the CDR3 is 13 residues. On this clone: Its target is not known.

Sequencing used immunoSEQ multiplex PCR; TCRdb keeps in-frame clones, though not all of them. The data contain 120,000 to 150,000 clones, about 93% of them singletons. Study outcomes and limitations: White British people made up most donors, females outnumbered males, and clonal diversity was possibly underestimated. Of the AZD1222 recipients, only five to seven were seropositive at baseline. Targets within unmutated variant regions were reportedly found for nearly half of spike-specific TCRs.

This sequence originates from an adult in good health. This sample comprised peripheral blood, obtained on day 0 of AZD1222 vaccination. The J gene is TRBJ1-4, the V gene TRBV5-8, with TRBD1 matching 10 bases. CDR3 sequence reads: CSSRQGASEKLFF. CDR3 sequence (DNA): TGTAGTAGCCGACAGGGGGCCAGTGAAAAACTGTTTTTT.